This entry lists 12 T cell receptor beta chains sequenced from one sample in a study of T cell changes during pregnancy in multiple sclerosis. Sequencing was performed with immunoSEQ multiplex PCR; in TCRdb, only in-frame clones are kept and a portion is missing. Among roughly 100,000 clones listed, less than 95% were seen once. Specimen: peripheral blood, collected before pregnancy. The receptors were gathered from a female donor with multiple sclerosis, enrolled in a pregnancy study.

The rearrangement uses TRBV6-6 and TRBJ2-5; unclear D gene. The CDR3 contains 15 residues. CDR1 and CDR2 (germline): MNHNY, SVGAGI (reference sequence). V shed 8 bases and J shed 0 bases, with 16 bases lying between them. CDR3 residues: CASWPSGGYQETQYF. For the CDR3, the DNA is TGTGCCAGCTGGCCCTCCGGCGGCTACCAAGAGACCCAGTACTTC.

J is TRBJ2-2 and V is TRBV10-3, with 9 bases identical to TRBD1. In germline, CDR1 is ENHRY, CDR2 SYGVKD. The CDR3 sequence is 14 residues long. The ends lost 7 bases at V and 6 bases at J; junction bases unmatched: 6. The CDR3: CAIKLTGGPGELFF. Written as DNA, the CDR3 is TGTGCCATCAAATTGACAGGGGGTCCCGGGGAGCTGTTTTTT.

Comments on this clone: At the DNA level, this CDR3 is encoded by other sequences in the same sample as well. The V and J genes are TRBV7-3 and TRBJ1-1; D gene unclear. Germline CDR1 SGHTA, CDR2 FQGTGA. The CDR3 runs 13 residues. The ends were cut back, 1 base at V and 1 base at J, with 4 bases in the middle. The CDR3 DNA reads as TGTGCCAGCAGCTTAAGAGAGAACACTGAAGCTTTCTTT. Its translation: CASSLRENTEAFF.

This clone showed up just once. The genes are TRBV6-1 and TRBJ2-7; the D is unclear. The CDR3 is made up of 12 amino acids. Deletions cut 2 bases from V and 3 bases from J, with 5 bases between. CDR1 MNHNS and CDR2 SASEGT come from the germline V gene. The CDR3 is CASSEHSYEQYF. The CDR3 DNA is TGTGCCAGCAGTGAACACAGCTACGAGCAGTACTTC.

This chain connects TRBV4-3 to TRBJ2-5; no clear D gene. CDR1 LGHNA and CDR2 YSLEER come from the germline V gene. V lost 0 bases and J 2 bases, leaving 10 bases between the germline ends. This CDR3 has 15 residues. The CDR3 region is CASSQDLGLQETQYF. Here the CDR3 DNA reads TGCGCCAGCAGCCAAGATCTAGGATTACAAGAGACCCAGTACTTC.

The chain carries TRBV30 and TRBJ2-7; D is perhaps TRBD2 (5 bases). The CDR3 is made up of 15 amino acids. In germline, CDR1 is GTSNPN, CDR2 SVGIG (reference sequence). The V gene lost 5 bases and the J gene lost 3 bases, with 20 bases spanning the gap. The CDR3 DNA follows: TGTGCCTGGGATAAACGGGGTACGACGAACTACGAGCAGTACTTC. Its protein product is CAWDKRGTTNYEQYF.

The chain couples TRBV7-3 to TRBJ2-1; 13 nucleotides line up with TRBD2. Trimming removed 4 bases from V and 5 bases from J; junction bases left unmatched: 8. Germline V gives CDR1 SGHTA, CDR2 FQGTGA. CDR3 length equals 17 residues. CDR3 sequence reads: CASSSSHGLAGDNEQFF. The CDR3, as DNA: TGTGCCAGCAGCTCATCCCATGGACTAGCGGGAGACAATGAGCAGTTCTTC.

V gene TRBV7-9 combines with J gene TRBJ2-7; D is possibly TRBD1 (7 bases). Germline V gene data show CDR1 as SEHNR and CDR2 as FQNEAQ (reference sequence). This CDR3 is built from 15 residues. The V and J ends lost 3 bases and 5 bases respectively, with 17 bases between them. DNA of the CDR3: TGTGCCAGCAGCTTGCAGGGGGGCGATCGCGACGAGCAGTACTTC. It specifies CASSLQGGDRDEQYF.

The V call is TRBV4-3, the J call TRBJ1-4, with D unresolved. Per germline, CDR1 LGHNA and CDR2 YSLEER. Trimming removed 0 bases at V and 4 bases at J, with 12 bases between. This CDR3 is 16 amino acids long. CDR3 nucleotides: TGCGCCAGCAGCCAAGATAGGAGAAGCTTTAATGAAAAACTGTTTTTT. It encodes CASSQDRRSFNEKLFF.

This chain links TRBV5-4 with TRBJ1-2; a possible D gene is TRBD1 (5 bases). Germline values: CDR1 SGHNT, CDR2 YYREEE (reference sequence). The CDR3 runs to 13 residues. The ends were cut back, 0 bases at V and 8 bases at J, with 11 bases in the middle. The CDR3 coding sequence is TGTGCCAGCAGCTTGGCCCAGGGAGGGGGCTACACCTTC. Protein: CASSLAQGGGYTF.

This sequence joins TRBV19 and TRBJ2-3; unclear D gene. Germline assignment: CDR1 LNHDA and CDR2 SQIVND (reference sequence). Trimming left V 5 bases short and J 1 base short, with 13 bases between. The CDR3 is 15 residues long. CDR3 in amino acids: CASSLTTVRTDTQYF. In DNA form, the CDR3 reads TGTGCCAGTAGTCTGACAACCGTCCGCACAGATACGCAGTATTTT.

CDR3 sequence reads: CASSYDRGRLYEQYF. DNA for the CDR3: TGTGCCAGCAGCTACGACAGGGGGCGCCTCTACGAGCAGTACTTC. The rearrangement links TRBV7-9 to TRBJ2-7; 10 bases align to TRBD1. Germline lookup yields CDR1 SEHNR and CDR2 FQNEAQ (reference sequence). This CDR3 has 15 amino acids. V shed 4 bases, J shed 3 bases, and the junction held 6 bases outside the gene matches. Complete variable domain (other parts from reference TRBV7-9 and TRBJ2-7): DTGVSQNPRHKITKRGQNVTFRCDPISEHNRLYWYRQTLGQGPEFLTYFQNEAQLEKSRLLSDRFSAERPKGSFSTLEIQRTEQGDSAMYLCASSYDRGRLYEQYFGPGTRLTVT.